This is a list of T cell receptor beta chains from one sample in a study of blood T cell repertoires in COVID-19. The data were produced by immunoSEQ multiplex PCR, yet TCRdb's version contains in-frame clones alone and is incomplete. The sample has approximately 210,000 clones; about four fifths are singletons. The sample taken for sequencing was peripheral blood. All receptors derive from a woman between 50 and 59 years old with active or convalescent COVID-19. Each CDR3 is given with its conserved first and last residue. D genes are given only for firm matches. Some rows have no size entry. The others give once, few or many, or a class for an expanded clone.

>once|TRBV5-5|TRBJ2-7|-
CASSLSLFGSSYEQYF
TGTGCCAGCAGCTTAAGCCTCTTTGGGAGCTCCTACGAGCAGTACTTC
>-|TRBV5-1|TRBJ2-2|TRBD1
CASSPLTGGTGELFF
TGCGCCAGCAGCCCACTCACAGGGGGCACCGGGGAGCTGTTTTTT
>-|TRBV5-1|TRBJ2-5|TRBD2
CASSDGLAGGQETQYF
TGCGCCAGCAGCGACGGACTAGCGGGGGGCCAAGAGACCCAGTACTTC
>-|TRBV4-1|TRBJ1-5|-
CASSPLGNSNQPQHF
TGCGCCAGCAGCCCACTAGGGAACAGCAATCAGCCCCAGCATTTT
>-|TRBV6-5|TRBJ1-2|-
CASSDTGRGNYGYTF
TGTGCCAGCAGCGATACAGGGAGAGGCAACTATGGCTACACCTTC
>-|TRBV27|TRBJ2-1|-
CASGRGQEYEQFF
TGTGCCAGCGGGCGGGGTCAAGAATACGAGCAGTTCTTC
>-|TRBV7-2|TRBJ1-1|-
CASSLLGIGLNTEAFF
TGTGCCAGCAGCTTATTAGGAATTGGGCTGAACACTGAAGCTTTCTTT
>once|TRBV28|TRBJ1-1|-
CASSSREKAFF
TGTGCCAGCAGTTCCAGGGAAAAAGCTTTCTTT
>-|TRBV24-1|TRBJ2-1|TRBD2
CATSDSRLAGAGEQFF
TGTGCCACCAGTGATAGTAGGCTAGCGGGAGCGGGTGAGCAGTTCTTC
>once|TRBV19|TRBJ1-2|TRBD1
CASRDRGRNGYTF
TGTGCCAGTAGAGACAGGGGAAGGAACGGCTACACCTTC
>-|TRBV5-4|TRBJ1-6|TRBD1
CAGKGQANSPLHF
TGTGCCGGCAAGGGACAGGCTAATTCACCCCTCCACTTT
>-|TRBV28|TRBJ1-5|-
CASSSSPHRPNQPQHF
TGTGCCAGCAGTTCCTCCCCCCACAGGCCAAATCAGCCCCAGCATTTT
>-|TRBV5-4|TRBJ2-5|TRBD2
CASSFGGGLQETQYF
TGTGCCAGCAGCTTTGGGGGGGGGTTACAAGAGACCCAGTACTTC
>-|TRBV6-2/TRBV6-3|TRBJ1-1|-
CASSYSGGTEAFF
TGTGCCAGCAGTTACTCCGGAGGAACTGAAGCTTTCTTT
>-|TRBV6-1|TRBJ2-7|-
CASSEEGGRGRNEQYF
TGTGCCAGCAGTGAAGAAGGGGGACGCGGTCGGAACGAGCAGTACTTC
>-|TRBV2|TRBJ2-7|-
CASSEYRAYEQYF
TGTGCCAGCAGTGAGTACAGAGCCTACGAGCAGTACTTC
>once|TRBV11-3|TRBJ2-3|-
CASSLVSSGTDTQYF
TGTGCCAGCAGCTTAGTCAGCAGCGGAACAGATACGCAGTATTTT
>once|TRBV5-1|TRBJ1-6|-
CASSLVGGDGSPLHF
TGCGCCAGCAGCTTGGTGGGAGGGGATGGTTCACCCCTCCACTTT
>-|TRBV19|TRBJ1-1|-
CASSNGGVSRGTEAFF
TGTGCCAGTAGCAATGGGGGGGTAAGCCGGGGCACTGAAGCTTTCTTT
>once|TRBV7-2|TRBJ1-5|-
CASSLGPDQPQHF
TGTGCCAGCAGCTTGGGCCCAGATCAGCCCCAGCATTTT
>-|TRBV5-6|TRBJ2-3|-
CASSLGTQRADTQYF
TGTGCCAGCAGCTTGGGAACACAACGGGCAGATACGCAGTATTTT
>-|TRBV7-9|TRBJ1-2|-
CASSPPGRYGYTF
TGTGCCAGCAGCCCCCCCGGTAGATATGGCTACACCTTC
>-|TRBV6-5|TRBJ2-7|TRBD1
CASSYGQGPYEQYF
TGTGCCAGCAGTTACGGACAGGGTCCCTACGAGCAGTACTTC
>-|TRBV30|TRBJ2-7|TRBD1
CAWSLQGGYEQYF
TGTGCCTGGAGTCTACAGGGGGGCTACGAGCAGTACTTC
>-|TRBV29-1|TRBJ1-3|-
CSVSEGSPSGNTIYF
TGCAGCGTTTCCGAGGGCAGCCCCTCTGGAAACACCATATATTTT
>-|TRBV11-2|TRBJ2-7|TRBD2
CASSFLDSGRGYEQYF
TGTGCCAGCAGCTTCCTTGATAGCGGGAGGGGCTACGAGCAGTACTTC
>-|TRBV21-1|TRBJ2-3|-
CASSTDSGASGLKEGTDTQYF
TGTGCCAGCAGCACAGACTCCGGGGCTAGCGGACTTAAGGAGGGCACAGATACGCAGTATTTT
>-|TRBV28|TRBJ1-5|-
CASSLADNQPQHF
TGTGCCAGCAGTTTGGCGGATAATCAGCCCCAGCATTTT
>once|TRBV19|TRBJ2-2|-
CASSWTERNTGELFF
TGTGCCAGTAGTTGGACAGAGAGGAACACCGGGGAGCTGTTTTTT
>-|TRBV6-1|TRBJ1-5|TRBD1
CASSGPWGTGGVGLNQPQHF
TGTGCCAGCAGTGGGCCTTGGGGGACAGGGGGCGTCGGCCTCAATCAGCCCCAGCATTTT
>-|TRBV11-2|TRBJ1-2|-
CASSPGLIYGYTF
TGTGCCAGCAGCCCGGGACTGATCTATGGCTACACCTTC
>-|TRBV19|TRBJ1-6|-
CASSMVATNSPLHF
TGTGCCAGTAGTATGGTAGCTACTAATTCACCCCTCCACTTT
>-|TRBV29-1|TRBJ2-1|TRBD1
CSVGRGQGVEQFF
TGCAGCGTTGGCAGGGGACAGGGGGTCGAGCAGTTCTTC
>-|TRBV11-2|TRBJ2-5|-
CASSLTVQETQYF
TGTGCCAGCAGCTTGACTGTACAAGAGACCCAGTACTTC
>once|TRBV7-2|TRBJ2-1|TRBD2
CASSSFGTSGLEQFF
TGTGCCAGCAGCTCCTTCGGGACTAGCGGATTAGAGCAGTTCTTC
>-|TRBV11-2|TRBJ1-2|-
CASSHNVYGYTF
TGTGCCAGCAGCCACAACGTCTATGGCTACACCTTC
>-|TRBV5-1|TRBJ1-2|-
CASSLSPVYGYTF
TGCGCCAGCAGCTTGTCGCCAGTCTATGGCTACACCTTC
>-|TRBV12-3/TRBV12-4|TRBJ1-2|-
CASSLRVNYGYTF
TGTGCCAGCAGTTTACGGGTTAACTATGGCTACACCTTC
>-|TRBV4-1|TRBJ2-5|-
CASSQDGREKTQYF
TGCGCCAGCAGCCAAGACGGGAGAGAGAAGACCCAGTACTTC
>-|TRBV19|TRBJ1-2|TRBD1
CASSPGGFYGYTF
TGTGCCAGTAGTCCAGGGGGTTTCTATGGCTACACCTTC
>-|TRBV10-3|TRBJ1-4|TRBD1
CAIREGGADEKLFF
TGTGCCATCAGAGAAGGGGGCGCGGATGAAAAACTGTTTTTT
>few|TRBV5-1|TRBJ1-2|TRBD1
CASSLENPGTGGAKSRNYGYTF
TGCGCCAGCAGCTTGGAGAACCCCGGGACAGGGGGCGCGAAAAGCAGGAACTATGGCTACACCTTC
>-|TRBV24-1|TRBJ1-6|-
CATSDSYSGSPLHF
TGTGCCACCAGTGATTCCTACTCAGGATCACCCCTCCACTTT
>-|TRBV6-5|TRBJ2-7|-
CASSYSRLREQYF
TGTGCCAGCAGTTACTCGAGGTTGCGGGAGCAGTACTTC
>-|TRBV10-3|TRBJ1-6|TRBD1
CAISEWGTTGGFYNSPLHF
TGTGCCATCAGTGAGTGGGGGACGACAGGGGGCTTCTATAATTCACCCCTCCACTTT
>few|TRBV4-1|TRBJ1-2|TRBD1
CASSQVRRGRTGDGYTF
TGCGCCAGCAGCCAAGTGCGGCGAGGCAGGACAGGGGATGGCTACACCTTC
>once|TRBV28|TRBJ1-6|TRBD1
CASSSGQEGSPLHF
TGTGCCAGCAGTAGCGGACAGGAGGGATCACCCCTCCACTTT
>-|TRBV28|TRBJ1-4|-
CASTSPTGGLEKLFF
TGTGCCAGCACCTCCCCTACGGGGGGTCTAGAAAAACTGTTTTTT
>-|TRBV5-1|TRBJ1-5|-
CASSLGESGQPQHF
TGCGCCAGCAGCTTGGGGGAGTCCGGTCAGCCCCAGCATTTT
>few|TRBV9|TRBJ1-2|-
CASSPEGQNYGYTF
TGTGCCAGCAGCCCGGAAGGACAGAACTATGGCTACACCTTC
>-|TRBV19|TRBJ1-5|TRBD1
CASMGTVSNQPQHF
TGTGCCAGTATGGGGACAGTTAGCAATCAGCCCCAGCATTTT
>-|TRBV28|TRBJ2-5|TRBD1
CASSLVHGQGATQYF
TGTGCCAGCAGTTTAGTACATGGACAGGGGGCGACCCAGTACTTC
>-|TRBV29-1|TRBJ2-1|TRBD2
CSVAGTSYNEQFF
TGCAGCGTCGCCGGGACTAGCTACAATGAGCAGTTCTTC
>-|TRBV11-2|TRBJ1-2|-
CASSLDAGYGYTF
TGTGCCAGCAGCTTAGATGCAGGCTATGGCTACACCTTC